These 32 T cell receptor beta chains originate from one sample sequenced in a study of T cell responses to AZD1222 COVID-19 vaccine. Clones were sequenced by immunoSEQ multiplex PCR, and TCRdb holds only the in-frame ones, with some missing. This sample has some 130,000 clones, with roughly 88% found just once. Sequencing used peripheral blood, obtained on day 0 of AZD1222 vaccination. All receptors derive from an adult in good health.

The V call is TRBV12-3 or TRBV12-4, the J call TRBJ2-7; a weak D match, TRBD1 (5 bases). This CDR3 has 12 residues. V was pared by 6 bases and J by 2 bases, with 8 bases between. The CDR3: CASRSGPYEQYF. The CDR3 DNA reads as TGTGCCAGCAGATCAGGGCCCTACGAGCAGTACTTC.

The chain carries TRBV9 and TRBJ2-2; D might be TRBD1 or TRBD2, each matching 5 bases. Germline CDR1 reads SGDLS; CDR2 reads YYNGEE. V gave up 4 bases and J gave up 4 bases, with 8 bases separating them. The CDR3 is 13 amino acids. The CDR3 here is CASSTGGTGELFF. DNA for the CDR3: TGTGCCAGCAGCACTGGGGGCACCGGGGAGCTGTTTTTT. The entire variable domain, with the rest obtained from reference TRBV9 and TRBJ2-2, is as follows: DSGVTQTPKHLITATGQRVTLRCSPRSGDLSVYWYQQSLDQGLQFLIQYYNGEERAKGNILERFSAQQFPDLHSELNLSSLELGDSALYFCASSTGGTGELFFGEGSRLTVL.

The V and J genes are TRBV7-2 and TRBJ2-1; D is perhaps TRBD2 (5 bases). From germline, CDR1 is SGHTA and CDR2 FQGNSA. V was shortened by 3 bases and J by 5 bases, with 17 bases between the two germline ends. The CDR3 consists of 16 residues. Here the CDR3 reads CASSFFRTEANNEQFF. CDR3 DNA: TGTGCCAGCAGCTTTTTTAGGACGGAGGCTAACAATGAGCAGTTCTTC.

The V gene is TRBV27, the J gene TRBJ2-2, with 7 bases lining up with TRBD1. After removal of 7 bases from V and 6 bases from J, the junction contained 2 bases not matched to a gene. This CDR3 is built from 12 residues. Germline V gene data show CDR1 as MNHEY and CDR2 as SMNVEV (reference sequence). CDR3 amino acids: CASTTGAGELFF. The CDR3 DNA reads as TGTGCCAGCACCACAGGGGCCGGGGAGCTGTTTTTT.

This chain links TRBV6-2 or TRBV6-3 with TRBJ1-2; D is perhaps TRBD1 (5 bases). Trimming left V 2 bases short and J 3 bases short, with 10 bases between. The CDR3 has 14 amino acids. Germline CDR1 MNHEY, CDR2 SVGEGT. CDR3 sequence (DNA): TGTGCCAGCAGTTACAACGGCAGGGACTATGGCTACACCTTC. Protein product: CASSYNGRDYGYTF.

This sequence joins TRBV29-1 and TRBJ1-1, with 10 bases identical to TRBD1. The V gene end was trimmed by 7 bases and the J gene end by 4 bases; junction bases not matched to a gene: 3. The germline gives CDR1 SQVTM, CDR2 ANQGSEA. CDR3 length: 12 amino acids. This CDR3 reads CSARQGATEAFF. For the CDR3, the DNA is TGCAGCGCCCGACAGGGGGCCACTGAAGCTTTCTTT.

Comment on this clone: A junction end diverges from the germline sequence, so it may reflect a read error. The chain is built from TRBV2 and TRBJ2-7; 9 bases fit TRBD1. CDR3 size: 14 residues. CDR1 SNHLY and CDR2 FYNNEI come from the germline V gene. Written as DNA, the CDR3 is TGTGCCAGCAATCTTCAGGGACAGGGTTACGGGCAGTACTTC. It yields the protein CASNLQGQGYGQYF. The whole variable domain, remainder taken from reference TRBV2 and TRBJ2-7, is EPEVTQTPSHQVTQMGQEVILRCVPISNHLYFYWYRQILGQKVEFLVSFYNNEISEKSEIFDDQFSVERPDGSNFTLKIRSTKLEDSAMYFCASNLQGQGYGQYFGPGTRLTVT.

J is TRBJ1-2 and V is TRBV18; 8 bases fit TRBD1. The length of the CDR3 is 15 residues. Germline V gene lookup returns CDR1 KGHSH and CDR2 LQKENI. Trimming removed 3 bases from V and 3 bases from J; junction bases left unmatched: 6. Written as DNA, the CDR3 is TGTGCCAGCTCACCCCCCGGACAGGGCGACTATGGCTACACCTTC. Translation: CASSPPGQGDYGYTF.

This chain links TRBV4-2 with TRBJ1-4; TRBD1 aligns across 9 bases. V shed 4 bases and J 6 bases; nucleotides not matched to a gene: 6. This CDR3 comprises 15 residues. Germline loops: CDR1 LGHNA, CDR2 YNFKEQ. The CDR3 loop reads CASSPSRDRDEKLFF. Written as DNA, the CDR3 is TGTGCCAGCAGCCCCTCCCGGGACAGGGATGAAAAACTGTTTTTT.

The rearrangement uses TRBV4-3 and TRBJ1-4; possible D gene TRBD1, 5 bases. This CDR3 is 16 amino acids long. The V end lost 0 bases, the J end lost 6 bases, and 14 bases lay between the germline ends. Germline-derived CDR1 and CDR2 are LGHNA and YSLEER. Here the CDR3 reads CASSQDIKGSDEKLFF. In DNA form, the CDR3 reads TGCGCCAGCAGCCAAGATATCAAGGGGTCCGATGAAAAACTGTTTTTT.

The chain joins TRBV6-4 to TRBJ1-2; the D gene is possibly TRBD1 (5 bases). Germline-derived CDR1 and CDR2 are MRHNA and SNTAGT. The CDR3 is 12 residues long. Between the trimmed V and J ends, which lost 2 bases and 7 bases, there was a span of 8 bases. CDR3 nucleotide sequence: TGTGCCAGCAGTGACGGGGGAGTTGGCTACACCTTC. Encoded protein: CASSDGGVGYTF.

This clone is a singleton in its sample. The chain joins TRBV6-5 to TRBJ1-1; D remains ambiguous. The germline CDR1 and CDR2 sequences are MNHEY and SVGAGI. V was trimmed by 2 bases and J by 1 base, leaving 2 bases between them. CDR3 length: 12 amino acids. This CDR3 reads CASSYTNTEAFF. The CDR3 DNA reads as TGTGCCAGCAGTTACACGAACACTGAAGCTTTCTTT.

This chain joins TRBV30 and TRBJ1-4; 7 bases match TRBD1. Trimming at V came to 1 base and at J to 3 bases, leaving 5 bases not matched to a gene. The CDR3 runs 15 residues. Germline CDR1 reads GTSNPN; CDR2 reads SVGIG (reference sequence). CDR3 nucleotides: TGTGCCTGGAGTGAGCGACAGGGAGCTAATGAAAAACTGTTTTTT. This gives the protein CAWSERQGANEKLFF.

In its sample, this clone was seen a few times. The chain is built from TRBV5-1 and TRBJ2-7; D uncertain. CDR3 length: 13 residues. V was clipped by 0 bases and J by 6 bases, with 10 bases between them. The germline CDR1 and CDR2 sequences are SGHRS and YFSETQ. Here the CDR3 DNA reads TGCGCCAGCAGCTTGGAATTGATGGCCGAGCAGTACTTC. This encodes CASSLELMAEQYF.

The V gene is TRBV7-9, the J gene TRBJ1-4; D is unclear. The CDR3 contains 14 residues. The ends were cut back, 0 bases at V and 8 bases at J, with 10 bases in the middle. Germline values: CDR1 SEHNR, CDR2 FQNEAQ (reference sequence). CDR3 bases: TGTGCCAGCAGCTTAGCGGAATCGTTCGAAAAACTGTTTTTT. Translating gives CASSLAESFEKLFF.

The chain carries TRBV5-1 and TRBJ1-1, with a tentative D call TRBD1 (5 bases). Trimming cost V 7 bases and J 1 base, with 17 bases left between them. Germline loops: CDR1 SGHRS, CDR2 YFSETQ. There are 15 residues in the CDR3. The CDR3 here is CASRQYPDRNTEAFF. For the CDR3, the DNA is TGCGCCAGCCGACAGTACCCCGACAGGAACACTGAAGCTTTCTTT.

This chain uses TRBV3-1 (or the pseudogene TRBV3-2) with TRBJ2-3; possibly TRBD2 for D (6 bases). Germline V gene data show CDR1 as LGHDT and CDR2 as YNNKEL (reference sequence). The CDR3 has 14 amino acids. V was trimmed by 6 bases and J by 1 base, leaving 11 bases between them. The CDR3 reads CASRVSGGTDTQYF. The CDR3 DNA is TGTGCCAGCAGAGTTAGCGGAGGCACAGATACGCAGTATTTT.

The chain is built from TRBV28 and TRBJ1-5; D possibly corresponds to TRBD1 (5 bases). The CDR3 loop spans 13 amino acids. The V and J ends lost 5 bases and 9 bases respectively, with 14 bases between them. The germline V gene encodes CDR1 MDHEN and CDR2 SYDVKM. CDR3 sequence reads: CASSPTGGRPQHF. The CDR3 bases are TGTGCCAGCAGTCCCACAGGCGGCCGGCCCCAGCATTTT. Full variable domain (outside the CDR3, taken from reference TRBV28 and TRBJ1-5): DVKVTQSSRYLVKRTGEKVFLECVQDMDHENMFWYRQDPGLGLRLIYFSYDVKMKEKGDIPEGYSVSREKKERFSLILESASTNQTSMYLCASSPTGGRPQHFGDGTRLSIL.

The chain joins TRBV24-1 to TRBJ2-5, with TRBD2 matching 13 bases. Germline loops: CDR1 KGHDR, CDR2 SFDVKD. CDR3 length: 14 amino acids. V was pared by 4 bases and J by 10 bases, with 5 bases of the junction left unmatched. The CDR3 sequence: CATSERTSGGSQYF. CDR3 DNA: TGTGCCACCAGTGAGCGGACTAGCGGGGGTAGCCAGTACTTC.

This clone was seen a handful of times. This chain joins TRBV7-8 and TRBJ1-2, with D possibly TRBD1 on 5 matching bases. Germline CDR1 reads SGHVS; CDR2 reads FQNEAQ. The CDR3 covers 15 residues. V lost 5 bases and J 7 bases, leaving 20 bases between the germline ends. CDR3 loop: CASSTAMGLGVGYTF. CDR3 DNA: TGTGCCAGCAGCACCGCCATGGGGCTCGGAGTTGGCTACACCTTC.

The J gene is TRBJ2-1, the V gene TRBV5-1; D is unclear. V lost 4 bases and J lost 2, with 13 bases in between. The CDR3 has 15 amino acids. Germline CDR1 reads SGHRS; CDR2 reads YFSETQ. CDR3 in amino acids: CASSTRTETYNEQFF. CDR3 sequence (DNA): TGCGCCAGCAGCACACGGACGGAAACCTACAATGAGCAGTTCTTC. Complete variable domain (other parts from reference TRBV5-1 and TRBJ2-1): KAGVTQTPRYLIKTRGQQVTLSCSPISGHRSVSWYQQTPGQGLQFLFEYFSETQRNKGNFPGRFSGRQFSNSRSEMNVSTLELGDSALYLCASSTRTETYNEQFFGPGTRLTVL.

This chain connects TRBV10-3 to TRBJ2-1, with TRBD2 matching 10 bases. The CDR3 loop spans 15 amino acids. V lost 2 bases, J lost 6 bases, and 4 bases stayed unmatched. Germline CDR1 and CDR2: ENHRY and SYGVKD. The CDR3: CAISEGLAAGNEQFF. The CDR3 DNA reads TGTGCCATCAGTGAGGGACTAGCGGCTGGCAATGAGCAGTTCTTC.

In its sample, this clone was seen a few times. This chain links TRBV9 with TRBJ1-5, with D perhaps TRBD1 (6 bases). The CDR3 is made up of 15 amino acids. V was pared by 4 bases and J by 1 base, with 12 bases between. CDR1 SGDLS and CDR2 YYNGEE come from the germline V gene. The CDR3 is CASSRSGVSNQPQHF. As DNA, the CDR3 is TGTGCCAGCAGCCGCTCAGGGGTAAGCAATCAGCCCCAGCATTTT.

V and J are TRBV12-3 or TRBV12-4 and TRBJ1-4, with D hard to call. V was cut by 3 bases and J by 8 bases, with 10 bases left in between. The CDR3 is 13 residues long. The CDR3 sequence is CASSFYGNEKLFF. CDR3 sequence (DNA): TGTGCCAGCAGTTTTTATGGAAACGAAAAACTGTTTTTT.

The CDR3 region has the DNA TGTGCCAGCAGCTCTAAAACGCAGGACAGGAGCCCCTACAATGAGCAGTTCTTC. This sequence encodes CASSSKTQDRSPYNEQFF. V usage is TRBV7-9 and J usage is TRBJ2-1; 7 bases line up with TRBD1. The CDR3 runs 18 residues. V lost 4 bases and J lost 2; bases outside the gene matches: 14. Germline V lookup: CDR1 SEHNR, CDR2 FQNEAQ (reference sequence).

The CDR3 DNA reads as TGCGCCAGCAGCTCGGACGGCTCTGGAAACACCATATATTTT. This translates into CASSSDGSGNTIYF. The rearrangement uses TRBV5-1 and TRBJ1-3; no firm D call. In germline, CDR1 is SGHRS, CDR2 YFSETQ. The CDR3 extends over 14 amino acids. Trimming took off 3 bases at V and 0 bases at J, with 7 bases between the two ends. Supplemented by reference TRBV5-1 and TRBJ1-3, the full variable domain reads KAGVTQTPRYLIKTRGQQVTLSCSPISGHRSVSWYQQTPGQGLQFLFEYFSETQRNKGNFPGRFSGRQFSNSRSEMNVSTLELGDSALYLCASSSDGSGNTIYFGEGSWLTVV.

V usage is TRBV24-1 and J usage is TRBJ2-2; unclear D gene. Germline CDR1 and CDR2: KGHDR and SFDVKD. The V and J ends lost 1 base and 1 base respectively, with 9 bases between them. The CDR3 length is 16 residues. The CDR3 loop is CATSDLRGWNTGELFF. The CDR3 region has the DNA TGTGCCACCAGTGATTTAAGAGGATGGAACACCGGGGAGCTGTTTTTT.

The CDR3 spells CSSSAAGYNEQFF. CDR3 bases: TGCAGCTCTTCAGCGGCAGGGTACAATGAGCAGTTCTTC. The V call is TRBV29-1, the J call TRBJ2-1; D may match TRBD1 or TRBD2 (5 bases each). Germline CDR1 reads SQVTM; CDR2 reads ANQGSEA. The CDR3 sequence is 13 residues long. V was shortened by 8 bases and J by 4 bases, with 15 bases between the two germline ends.

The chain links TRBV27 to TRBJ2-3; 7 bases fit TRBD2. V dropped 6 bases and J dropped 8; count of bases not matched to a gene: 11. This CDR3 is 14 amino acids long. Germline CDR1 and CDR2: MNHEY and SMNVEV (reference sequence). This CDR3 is CASRPPGRESTQYF. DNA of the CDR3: TGTGCCAGCAGGCCCCCCGGGCGGGAGTCTACGCAGTATTTT.

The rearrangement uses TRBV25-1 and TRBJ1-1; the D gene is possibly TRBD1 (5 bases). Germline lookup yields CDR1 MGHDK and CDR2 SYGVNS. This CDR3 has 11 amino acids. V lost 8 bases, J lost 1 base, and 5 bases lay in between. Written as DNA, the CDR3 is TGTGCCAGCGGACAGAACACTGAAGCTTTCTTT. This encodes CASGQNTEAFF.

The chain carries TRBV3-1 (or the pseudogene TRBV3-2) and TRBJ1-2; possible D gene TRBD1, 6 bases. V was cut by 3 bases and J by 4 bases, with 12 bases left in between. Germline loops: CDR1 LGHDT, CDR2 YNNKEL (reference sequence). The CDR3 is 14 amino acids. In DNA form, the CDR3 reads TGTGCCAGCAGCCACCGGGGGCGAGCCTATGGCTACACCTTC. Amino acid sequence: CASSHRGRAYGYTF.

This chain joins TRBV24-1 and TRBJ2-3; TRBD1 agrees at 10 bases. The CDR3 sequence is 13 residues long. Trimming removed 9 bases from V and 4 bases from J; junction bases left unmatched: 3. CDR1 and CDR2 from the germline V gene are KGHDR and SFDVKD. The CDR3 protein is CATSDRGADTQYF. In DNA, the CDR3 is TGTGCCACCTCGGACAGGGGGGCAGATACGCAGTATTTT.